A selection of T cell receptor beta chains follows, all from one sample in a study of OX40 agonist ivuxolimab in advanced cancers. TCRdb keeps only in-frame clones here, not all; method: immunoSEQ multiplex PCR. Of nearly 70,000 clones listed, roughly 84% are singletons. This specimen consisted of CD4+ or CD8+ T cells sorted from blood, obtained in a trial of the OX40 agonist ivuxolimab. The receptors were sampled from an adult with an advanced solid tumor such as melanoma, head and neck, liver or kidney cancer. The CDR3 runs from the conserved cysteine through the conserved F or W.

j_gene: TRBJ2-2
v_gene: TRBV15
CDR3aa: CATSREERALGTGELFF

j_gene: TRBJ2-6
v_gene: TRBV2
CDR3aa: CASSADRGAGSGANVLTF

j_gene: TRBJ2-3
v_gene: TRBV15
CDR3aa: CATSRELAGGPDTQYF

j_gene: TRBJ1-2
v_gene: TRBV6-5
CDR3aa: CASSYWGQGNGYTF

j_gene: TRBJ2-7
v_gene: TRBV5-4
CDR3aa: CASSLRGASYEQYF

j_gene: TRBJ2-5
v_gene: TRBV7-8
CDR3aa: CASRTQGQGETQYF

j_gene: TRBJ2-1
v_gene: TRBV28
CDR3aa: CASRTGGSTDEQFF

j_gene: TRBJ1-1
v_gene: TRBV7-2
CDR3aa: CASSLAFRDIKAFF

j_gene: TRBJ2-7
v_gene: TRBV5-1
CDR3aa: CASSLRQEYGEQYF

j_gene: TRBJ1-1
v_gene: TRBV4-1
CDR3aa: CASSQLTVNTEAFF

j_gene: TRBJ2-5
v_gene: TRBV7-2
CDR3aa: CASSSQGLETQYF

j_gene: TRBJ2-1
v_gene: TRBV6-5
CDR3aa: CASSYAPSSYNEQFF

j_gene: TRBJ2-3
v_gene: TRBV11-3
CDR3aa: CASSLGNLAGSTDTQYF

j_gene: TRBJ1-5
v_gene: TRBV5-4
CDR3aa: CASNLNCYSNQPQHF

j_gene: TRBJ2-7
v_gene: TRBV27
CDR3aa: CASSPQGGGHEQYF

j_gene: TRBJ2-5
v_gene: TRBV13
CDR3aa: CASSKQGAGETQYF

j_gene: TRBJ2-3
v_gene: TRBV7-6
CDR3aa: CASSSGTDSTDTQYF

j_gene: TRBJ2-3
v_gene: TRBV6-6
CDR3aa: CASSYSEGNTQYF

j_gene: TRBJ2-7
v_gene: TRBV5-8
CDR3aa: CASSATGTVNEQYF

j_gene: TRBJ1-6
v_gene: TRBV4-1
CDR3aa: CASSQDRGRGNSPLHF

j_gene: TRBJ2-3
v_gene: TRBV2
CDR3aa: CASSLLSTDTQYF

j_gene: TRBJ1-1
v_gene: TRBV6-6
CDR3aa: CASSGGVNTEAFF

j_gene: TRBJ1-4
v_gene: TRBV6-4
CDR3aa: CASSRSINEKLFF

j_gene: TRBJ2-5
v_gene: TRBV19
CDR3aa: CASTDRSKMASGVTQYF

j_gene: TRBJ2-3
v_gene: TRBV6-1
CDR3aa: CASSEVRGTDTQYF

j_gene: TRBJ1-2
v_gene: TRBV2
CDR3aa: CASSEKTVYGYTF

j_gene: TRBJ2-3
v_gene: TRBV6-1
CDR3aa: CASITDRGSTDTQYF

j_gene: TRBJ1-4
v_gene: TRBV15
CDR3aa: CATSRDRGMGEKLFF

j_gene: TRBJ2-6
v_gene: TRBV19
CDR3aa: CASSIGGGTGANVLTF

j_gene: TRBJ2-5
v_gene: TRBV11-2
CDR3aa: CASSLVETQYF

j_gene: TRBJ2-4
v_gene: TRBV5-5
CDR3aa: CASSLQDLAKNIQYF

j_gene: TRBJ2-4
v_gene: TRBV5-6
CDR3aa: CASHGTSGGNVAKNIQYF

j_gene: TRBJ1-6
v_gene: TRBV18
CDR3aa: CASSPEGSSYNSPLHF

j_gene: TRBJ1-2
v_gene: TRBV6-1
CDR3aa: CASRLTGDSGYTF

j_gene: TRBJ1-6
v_gene: TRBV5-1
CDR3aa: CASREGQGAYNSPLHF

j_gene: TRBJ1-3
v_gene: TRBV6-5
CDR3aa: CASSAGRVRNTIYF

j_gene: TRBJ2-5
v_gene: TRBV6-5
CDR3aa: CASSSRRIQETQYF

j_gene: TRBJ1-2
v_gene: TRBV27
CDR3aa: CASSSTRDSKHYGYTF

j_gene: TRBJ2-5
v_gene: TRBV5-1
CDR3aa: CASSSGQGEETQYF

j_gene: TRBJ2-1
v_gene: TRBV6-1
CDR3aa: CASGILAGSHEQFF

j_gene: TRBJ2-1
v_gene: TRBV5-1
CDR3aa: CASSFGDSRSYNEQFF

j_gene: TRBJ2-1
v_gene: TRBV4-1
CDR3aa: CASSQVGGRGLSSYNEQFF

j_gene: TRBJ2-7
v_gene: TRBV6-5
CDR3aa: CASSYSGTNEQYF

j_gene: TRBJ1-1
v_gene: TRBV4-1
CDR3aa: CASSQEGFRQGRAFF

j_gene: TRBJ2-7
v_gene: TRBV5-8
CDR3aa: CASLTTGSGRYEQYF

j_gene: TRBJ2-7
v_gene: TRBV28
CDR3aa: CASSSHRGLNHEQYF

j_gene: TRBJ1-6
v_gene: TRBV4-2
CDR3aa: CASSQDRAAGSFYNSPLHF

j_gene: TRBJ1-2
v_gene: TRBV6-1
CDR3aa: CASSAHRTF